This T cell receptor (beta chain) comes out of a study of shared clonotypes between healthy human individuals. V was pared by 6 bases and J by 4 bases, with 9 bases of the junction left unmatched. The CDR3 contains 16 residues. Germline values: CDR1 SEHNR, CDR2 FQNEAQ (reference sequence). The assay was immunoSEQ multiplex PCR, and TCRdb's table has in-frame clones only and misses some. Here the sample spans approximately 120,000 clones, about 70% being singletons. This clone was recorded a few times. Sequencing used memory CD8+ T cells sorted from blood. The subset here: CD45RO+ cells pooled with CCR7-negative TemRA cells. The TCR comes from a woman aged 30 to 39 in good health. V is TRBV7-9 and J is TRBJ2-1, with 10 positions matching TRBD2. The CDR3 nucleotides read TGTGCCAGCAGTCGAGCGGGAGGGCCGCGTTACAATGAGCAGTTCTTC. Protein sequence: CASSRAGGPRYNEQFF.